This entry lists 3 T cell receptor beta chains sequenced from one sample in a study of shared clonotypes between healthy human individuals. The method was immunoSEQ multiplex PCR; TCRdb's version includes in-frame clones alone and lacks a portion of them. This sample yields about 1.1 million clones, of which 78% are seen a single time; more than 0.55% belongs to the top ten. The sequenced sample was memory CD4+ T cells from PBMCs. Subset reported: CD45RA-negative fraction. These receptors originate from a man aged 18-30 years in good health. Some clones in this sample may be carry-over from other donors' samples.

The chain combines TRBV6-5 with TRBJ1-2, with D maybe TRBD1 (5 bases). Trimming cost V 0 bases and J 4 bases, with 15 bases left between them. Germline V gives CDR1 MNHEY, CDR2 SVGAGI. The CDR3 spans 16 residues. CDR3 DNA: TGTGCCAGCAGTTACTCGGGGGTGACGGTTGCCTATGGCTACACCTTC. This gives the protein CASSYSGVTVAYGYTF.

This chain joins TRBV7-2 and TRBJ1-5, with D perhaps TRBD1 (5 bases). The V and J ends lost 8 bases and 3 bases respectively, with 11 bases between them. The germline V gene has CDR1 SGHTA and CDR2 FQGNSA. The CDR3 sequence is 13 residues long. The CDR3: CASGTGFNQPQHF. The CDR3 DNA follows: TGTGCCAGCGGAACAGGCTTCAATCAGCCCCAGCATTTT.

This clone was detected once. Additional DNA sequences in this sample encode the identical CDR3. The J gene is TRBJ2-5, the V gene TRBV7-9; D is uncertain. With 5 bases removed from V and 2 bases from J, the gap between germline ends came to 3 bases. CDR1 and CDR2 from the germline V gene are SEHNR and FQNEAQ (reference sequence). CDR3 length equals 11 residues. The CDR3 nucleotides are TGTGCCAGCAGCCCACAAGAGACCCAGTACTTC. It specifies CASSPQETQYF. Based on the CDR3 plus reference TRBV7-9 and TRBJ2-5, the full variable domain is DTGVSQNPRHKITKRGQNVTFRCDPISEHNRLYWYRQTLGQGPEFLTYFQNEAQLEKSRLLSDRFSAERPKGSFSTLEIQRTEQGDSAMYLCASSPQETQYFGPGTRLLVL.